Here is one T cell receptor beta chain with its context. It lacks a known antigen. Nothing much larger sits one base from this clone, and base qualities are not available. The data belong to a study of CD8+CD57+ T cells in acquired aplastic anemia (dated by TCRdb to the late 2010s). With respect to the entire study: Extracted DNA from sorted CD4+ and CD8+ cells averaged around 3.4 ug, ranging from roughly 0.19 to 27.4 ug. For healthy donor samples, the average read count was around 9.8 million for CD4+ cells and 11 million to 14 million for CD8+ cells.

Genomic DNA was used as template for profiling of TCR beta VDJ combinations and CDR3 sequences. An Illumina HiSeq 2000 was used for TCR repertoire sequencing. Per the original workflow: Repertoire assessment relied on Simpson's diversity index, CDR3 size and DJ length profiles, and TRBV/TRBJ rearrangement plots. The most abundant DNA sequence in the deep sequencing data was taken as the immunodominant clone. CDR3 amino acid sequences were checked for sharing between subjects and were compared against published repertoires and the VDJdb database. TCRdb passed the public sequencing reads through fastp at Q25 and MiXCR, retaining productive beta sequences. Here each entry gathers all rows of one CDR3 protein and keeps the most common genes and DNA. TCRdb, rather than the study authors, made the V and J calls. The sample contains tens of thousands of distinct CDR3 sequences, around 80% of them found a single time. About 20% of the sample comes from the top ten.

TCR repertoires of sorted CD4+ and CD8+ blood T cells from severe aplastic anemia patients and healthy subjects were deep-sequenced in the study. Ficoll-Paque density gradient centrifugation was used to isolate peripheral blood mononuclear cells. CD4+ and CD8+ T cells were sorted by FACS or magnetic beads before DNA extraction. The full study reports these points: No significant difference in CD8+ Simpson's diversity was found between patients and healthy controls (P=0.060). About 30 CD8+ CDR3 sequences were found to be shared between patients and controls, but these sequences appeared to be highly expressed in patients and within the immunodominant clones of the patients.

Including cysteine and phenylalanine, the CDR3 has 15 amino acids. Only the CDR3 DNA stays, 45 bases, in frame from base 1. The germline V end is reduced by 5 bases and the J end by 6 bases; junction bases left unmatched: 11. CDR1 is given as LNHNV and CDR2 as YYDKDF, both from the germline V gene (reference sequence). This receptor was taken from a human donor in good health, serving as a control. The source material was sorted CD4+, CD8+, or CD8+CD57+ T cells (not recorded which) from PBMCs. The receptor chain draws on TRBV15 and TRBJ2-7; TRBD2 fits 9 bases in the junction. In nucleotide form, the sequence is TGTGCCACCAGCCCTGTGATCGGCGGGAGGGCCGAGCAGTACTTC. This yields the protein CATSPVIGGRAEQYF. Reference TRBV15 and TRBJ2-7 genes cover what lies past the CDR3, so the full variable domain is DAMVIQNPRYQVTQFGKPVTLSCSQTLNHNVMYWYQQKSSQAPKLLFHYYDKDFNNEADTPDNFQSRRPNTSFCFLDIRSPGLGDTAMYLCATSPVIGGRAEQYFGPGTRLTVT.